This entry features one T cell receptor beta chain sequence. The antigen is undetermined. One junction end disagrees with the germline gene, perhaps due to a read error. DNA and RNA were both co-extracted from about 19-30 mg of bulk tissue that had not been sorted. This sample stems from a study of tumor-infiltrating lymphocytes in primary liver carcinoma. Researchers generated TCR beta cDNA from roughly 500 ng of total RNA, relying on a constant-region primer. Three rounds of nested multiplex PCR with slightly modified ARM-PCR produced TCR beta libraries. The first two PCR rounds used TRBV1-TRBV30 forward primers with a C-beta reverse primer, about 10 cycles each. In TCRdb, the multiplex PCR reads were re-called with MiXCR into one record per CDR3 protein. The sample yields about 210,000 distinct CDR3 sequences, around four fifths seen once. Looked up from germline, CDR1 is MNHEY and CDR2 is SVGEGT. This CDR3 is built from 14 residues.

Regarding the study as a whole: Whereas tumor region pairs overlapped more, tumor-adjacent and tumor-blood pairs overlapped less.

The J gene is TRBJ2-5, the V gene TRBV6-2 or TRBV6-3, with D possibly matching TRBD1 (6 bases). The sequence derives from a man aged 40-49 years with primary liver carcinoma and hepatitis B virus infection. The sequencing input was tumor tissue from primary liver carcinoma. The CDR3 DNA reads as TGTGCCAGCAGTTCACGGACAGTTATGGAAAGCCAGTATTTC. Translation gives CASSSRTVMESQYF.